This entry describes one TCR beta chain. How the authors handled the data: Scientists estimated how many nucleated cells there were by amplifying reference gene primers. TCRdb keeps only in-frame clones here, not all; method: immunoSEQ multiplex PCR. The V and J calls and clone size are taken from that table; D and trimming were inferred from the DNA. This sample has roughly 300,000 clones, with roughly 88% found just once. The CDR3 is made up of 15 amino acids. Per the germline V gene, CDR1 is SEHNR and CDR2 is FQNEAQ (reference sequence). Trimming removed 0 bases at V and 4 bases at J, with 12 bases between. This record comes from a study of blood T cell repertoires in COVID-19. Turning to the study itself: Material from acute and convalescent COVID-19 was sourced from the United States, Italy and Spain.

The sample taken for sequencing was peripheral blood. The origin of this receptor is a woman in her fifties or sixties with acute or convalescent COVID-19. The chain has TRBV7-9 and TRBJ1-2; D not resolved. The CDR3 DNA sequence: TGTGCCAGCAGCTTAGCCGGCAGTCGACTCTATGGCTACACCTTC. Protein sequence: CASSLAGSRLYGYTF.